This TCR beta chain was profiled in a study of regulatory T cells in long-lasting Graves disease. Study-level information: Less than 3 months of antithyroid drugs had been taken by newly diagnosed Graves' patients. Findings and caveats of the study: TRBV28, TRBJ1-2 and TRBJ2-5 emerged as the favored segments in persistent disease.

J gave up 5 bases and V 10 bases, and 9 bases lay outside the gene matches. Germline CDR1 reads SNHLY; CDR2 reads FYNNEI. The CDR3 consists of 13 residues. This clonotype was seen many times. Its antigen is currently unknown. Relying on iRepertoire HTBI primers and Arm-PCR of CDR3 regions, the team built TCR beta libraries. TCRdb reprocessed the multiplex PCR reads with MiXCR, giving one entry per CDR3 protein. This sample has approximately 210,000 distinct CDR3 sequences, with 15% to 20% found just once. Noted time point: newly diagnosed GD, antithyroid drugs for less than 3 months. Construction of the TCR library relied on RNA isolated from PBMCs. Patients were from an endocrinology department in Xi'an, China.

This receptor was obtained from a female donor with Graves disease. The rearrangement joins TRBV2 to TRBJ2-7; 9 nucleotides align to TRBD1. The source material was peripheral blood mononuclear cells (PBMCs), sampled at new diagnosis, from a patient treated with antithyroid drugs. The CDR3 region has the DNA TGTGCCACCCACCGGGACAGGGCCGACGAGCAGTACTTC. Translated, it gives CATHRDRADEQYF.